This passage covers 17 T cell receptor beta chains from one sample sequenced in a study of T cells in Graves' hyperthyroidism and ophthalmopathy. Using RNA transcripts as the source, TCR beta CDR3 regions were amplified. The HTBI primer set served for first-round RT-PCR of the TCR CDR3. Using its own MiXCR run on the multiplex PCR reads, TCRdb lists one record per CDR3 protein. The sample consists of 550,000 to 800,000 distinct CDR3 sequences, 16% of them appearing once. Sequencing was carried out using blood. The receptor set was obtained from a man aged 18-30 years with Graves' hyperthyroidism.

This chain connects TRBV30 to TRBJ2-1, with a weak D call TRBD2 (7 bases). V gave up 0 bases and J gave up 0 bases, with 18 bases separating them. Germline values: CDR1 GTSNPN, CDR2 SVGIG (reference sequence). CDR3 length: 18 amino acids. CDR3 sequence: CAWSVEGGSGFSYNEQFF. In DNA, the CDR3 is TGTGCCTGGAGTGTAGAGGGGGGTAGCGGGTTCTCCTACAATGAGCAGTTCTTC.

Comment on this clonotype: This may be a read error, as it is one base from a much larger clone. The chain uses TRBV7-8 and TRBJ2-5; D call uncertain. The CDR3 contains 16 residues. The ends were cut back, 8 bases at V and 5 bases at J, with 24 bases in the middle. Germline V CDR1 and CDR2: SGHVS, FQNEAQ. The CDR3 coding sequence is TGTGCCAGCGGCCCCTCCAAGGCTCTTCTACGGGAGACCCAGTACTTC. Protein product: CASGPSKALLRETQYF.

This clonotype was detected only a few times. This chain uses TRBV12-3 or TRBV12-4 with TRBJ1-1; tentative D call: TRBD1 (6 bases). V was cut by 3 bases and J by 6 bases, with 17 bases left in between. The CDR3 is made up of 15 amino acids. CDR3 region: CASSFRSGAYAEAFF. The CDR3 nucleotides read TGTGCCAGCAGTTTCAGGTCGGGGGCGTACGCTGAAGCTTTCTTT.

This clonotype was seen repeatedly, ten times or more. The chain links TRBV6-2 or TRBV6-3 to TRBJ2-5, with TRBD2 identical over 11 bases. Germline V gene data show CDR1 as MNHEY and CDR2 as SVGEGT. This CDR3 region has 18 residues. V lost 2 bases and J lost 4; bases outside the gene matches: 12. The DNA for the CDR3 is TGTGCCAGCAGTTACCTCCTAACTAGCGGGAGCCCCAGAGAGACCCAGTACTTC. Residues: CASSYLLTSGSPRETQYF.

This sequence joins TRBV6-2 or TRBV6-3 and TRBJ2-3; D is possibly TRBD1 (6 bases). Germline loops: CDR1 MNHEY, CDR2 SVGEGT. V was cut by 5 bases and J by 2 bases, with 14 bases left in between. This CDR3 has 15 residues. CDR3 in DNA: TGTGCCAGCAGTATATCGGGACATCCCACAGATACGCAGTATTTT. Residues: CASSISGHPTDTQYF.

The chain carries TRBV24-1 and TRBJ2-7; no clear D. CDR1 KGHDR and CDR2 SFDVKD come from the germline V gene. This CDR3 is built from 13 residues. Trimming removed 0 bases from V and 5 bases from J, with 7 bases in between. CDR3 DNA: TGTGCCACCAGTGATTTGAAAGGGAACGAGCAGTACTTC. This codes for CATSDLKGNEQYF.

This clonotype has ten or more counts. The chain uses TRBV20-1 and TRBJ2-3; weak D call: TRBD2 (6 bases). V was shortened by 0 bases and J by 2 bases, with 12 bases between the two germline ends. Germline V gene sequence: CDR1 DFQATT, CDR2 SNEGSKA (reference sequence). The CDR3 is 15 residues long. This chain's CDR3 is CSARDWDLFTDTQYF. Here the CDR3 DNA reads TGCAGTGCTAGAGATTGGGACTTGTTCACAGATACGCAGTATTTT.

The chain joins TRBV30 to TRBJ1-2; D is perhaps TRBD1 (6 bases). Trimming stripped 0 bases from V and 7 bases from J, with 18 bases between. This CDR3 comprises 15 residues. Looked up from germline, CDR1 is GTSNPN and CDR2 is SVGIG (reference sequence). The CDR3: CAWSVPPGGRSGYTF. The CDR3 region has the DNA TGTGCCTGGAGTGTACCTCCGGGGGGGCGAAGTGGCTACACCTTC.

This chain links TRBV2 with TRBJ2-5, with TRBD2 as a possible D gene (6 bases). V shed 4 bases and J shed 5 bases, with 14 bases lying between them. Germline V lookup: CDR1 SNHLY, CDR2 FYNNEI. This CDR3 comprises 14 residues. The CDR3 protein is CASSVFRGWETQYF. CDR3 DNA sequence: TGTGCCAGCAGTGTATTTCGGGGGTGGGAGACCCAGTACTTC.

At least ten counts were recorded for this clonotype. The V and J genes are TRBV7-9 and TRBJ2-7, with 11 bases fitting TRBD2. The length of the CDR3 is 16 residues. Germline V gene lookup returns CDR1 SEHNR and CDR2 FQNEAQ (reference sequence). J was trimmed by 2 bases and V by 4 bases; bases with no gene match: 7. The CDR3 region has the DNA TGTGCCAGCAGCTCTACTCTAGCGGGAGGCACCTACGAGCAGTACTTC. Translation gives CASSSTLAGGTYEQYF.

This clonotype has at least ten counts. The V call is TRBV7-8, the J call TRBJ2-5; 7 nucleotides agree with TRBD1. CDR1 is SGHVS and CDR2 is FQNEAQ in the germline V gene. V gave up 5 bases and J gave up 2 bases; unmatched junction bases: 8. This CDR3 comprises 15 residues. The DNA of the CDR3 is TGTGCCAGCAGCCCCCCGACAGGGTGGCAAGAGACCCAGTACTTC. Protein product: CASSPPTGWQETQYF.

CDR3 sequence (DNA): TGTGCCAGCAGCCCCAGGGACAGGGGGGTTGCGACTGAGCAGTTCTTC. This translates into CASSPRDRGVATEQFF. The chain is built from TRBV27 and TRBJ2-1; TRBD1 matches 11 bases. Trimming removed 6 bases from V and 9 bases from J; junction bases left unmatched: 13. CDR1 and CDR2 from the germline V gene are MNHEY and SMNVEV (reference sequence). This CDR3 comprises 16 residues.

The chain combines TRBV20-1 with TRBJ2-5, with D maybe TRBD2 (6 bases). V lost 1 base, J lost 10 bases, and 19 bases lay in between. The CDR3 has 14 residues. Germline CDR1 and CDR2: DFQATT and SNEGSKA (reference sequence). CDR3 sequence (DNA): TGCAGTGCTAGAGGGATTGGGCAGACCGGGGGCCAGTACTTC. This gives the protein CSARGIGQTGGQYF.

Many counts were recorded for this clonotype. CDR3 residues: CASSWGNTYEQYF. Written as DNA, the CDR3 is TGTGCCAGCAGTTGGGGGAATACCTACGAGCAGTACTTC. The chain is built from TRBV28 and TRBJ2-7; D may correspond to TRBD1 or TRBD2 (5 bases each). Germline V gene sequence: CDR1 MDHEN, CDR2 SYDVKM. This CDR3 is built from 13 residues. The V end was cut by 4 bases, the J end by 2 bases, with 9 bases between.

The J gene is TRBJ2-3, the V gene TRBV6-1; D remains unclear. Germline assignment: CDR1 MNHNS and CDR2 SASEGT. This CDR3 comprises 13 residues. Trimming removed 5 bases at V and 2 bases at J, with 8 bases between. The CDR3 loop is CASSQIDTDTQYF. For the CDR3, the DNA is TGTGCCAGCAGTCAGATAGACACAGATACGCAGTATTTT.

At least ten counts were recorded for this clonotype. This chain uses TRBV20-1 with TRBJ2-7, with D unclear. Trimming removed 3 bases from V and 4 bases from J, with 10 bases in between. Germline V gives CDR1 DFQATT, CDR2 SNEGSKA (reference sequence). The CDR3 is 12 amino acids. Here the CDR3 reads CSARAQSYEQYF. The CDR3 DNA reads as TGCAGTGCTAGGGCGCAATCTTACGAGCAGTACTTC.

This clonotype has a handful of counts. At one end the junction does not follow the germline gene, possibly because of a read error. In DNA form, the CDR3 reads TGCAGCGTCGAAATCCTAGCGGGGTATACAATGAAGCAGTCCTTC. Protein: CSVEILAGYTMKQSF. The rearrangement joins TRBV29-1 to TRBJ2-1, with TRBD2 matching over 9 bases. Germline V gives CDR1 SQVTM, CDR2 ANQGSEA. This CDR3 spans 15 amino acids.